This is a list of T cell receptor beta chains from one sample in a study of CD8 T cells in ankylosing spondylitis. TCRdb re-called the 5' RACE reads through MiXCR, storing one row per CDR3 protein. The sample lists under 300,000 distinct CDR3 sequences; about 11% were seen once. The sequenced material came from blood, either unsorted or a sorted T cell fraction (not recorded which). These receptors all come from a male donor with ankylosing spondylitis or in good health (not recorded which). Each CDR3 is given with its conserved first and last residue. A D gene is named only where the DNA matches it firmly. Clone sizes are given selectively: once, few, many, or a class where the clone is expanded.

J: TRBJ1-6
size: many
V: TRBV5-1
D: NA
DNA: TGCGCCAGCATGATACGTCCCAACTCCTATAATTCACCCCTCCACTTT
CDR3: CASMIRPNSYNSPLHF

J: TRBJ2-3
size: few
V: TRBV20-1
D: NA
DNA: TGCTGTGCTAGCGGTCCGGGACAGGTCACCACAGATACGCAGTATTTT
CDR3: CCASGPGQVTTDTQYF

J: TRBJ2-1
size: many
V: TRBV10-1
D: NA
DNA: TGCGCCAGCAGTGAGTATTACAGGAGCTCCTACAATGAGCAGTTCTTC
CDR3: CASSEYYRSSYNEQFF

J: TRBJ2-5
size: many
V: TRBV20-1
D: TRBD1
DNA: TGCAGTGCGCAGGACAGGCCCCAAGAGACCCAGTACTTC
CDR3: CSAQDRPQETQYF

J: TRBJ2-1
size: NA
V: TRBV7-9
D: NA
DNA: TGTGCCAGCAGCTTAGTACGGGAGTCCTACAATGAGCAGTTCTTC
CDR3: CASSLVRESYNEQFF

J: TRBJ2-1
size: NA
V: TRBV7-2
D: NA
DNA: TGTGCCAGCAGCTTAGATCTTAGCGCCTACAATGAGCAGTTCTTC
CDR3: CASSLDLSAYNEQFF

J: TRBJ1-5
size: many
V: TRBV27
D: TRBD1
DNA: TGTGCCAGCAGTACAGGGGCTCAGCCCCAGCATTTT
CDR3: CASSTGAQPQHF

J: TRBJ2-6
size: NA
V: TRBV7-9
D: TRBD2
DNA: TGTGCCAGCAGCCCGGGAGGACTTTCTTCTGGGGCCAACGTCCTGACTTTC
CDR3: CASSPGGLSSGANVLTF

J: TRBJ2-2
size: NA
V: TRBV19
D: NA
DNA: TGTGCCAGCGACGGCGGGGAGCTGTTTTTT
CDR3: CASDGGELFF

J: TRBJ1-1
size: many
V: TRBV29-1
D: TRBD1
DNA: TGCAGCGTTGAAGAAGGGACAGAAACTGAAGCTTTCTTT
CDR3: CSVEEGTETEAFF